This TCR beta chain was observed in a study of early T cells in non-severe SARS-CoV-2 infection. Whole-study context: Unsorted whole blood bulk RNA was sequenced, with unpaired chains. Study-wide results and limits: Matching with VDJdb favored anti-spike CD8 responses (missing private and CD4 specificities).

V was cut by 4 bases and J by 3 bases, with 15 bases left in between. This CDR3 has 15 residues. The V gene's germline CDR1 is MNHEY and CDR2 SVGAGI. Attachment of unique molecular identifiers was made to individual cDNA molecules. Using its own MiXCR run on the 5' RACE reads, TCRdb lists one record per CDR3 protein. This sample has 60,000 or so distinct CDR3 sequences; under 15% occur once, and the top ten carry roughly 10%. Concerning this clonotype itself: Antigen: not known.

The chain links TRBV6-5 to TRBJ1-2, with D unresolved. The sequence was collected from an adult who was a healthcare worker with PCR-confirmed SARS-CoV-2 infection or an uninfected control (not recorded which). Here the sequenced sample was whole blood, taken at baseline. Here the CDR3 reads CASSLTGNGYYGYTF. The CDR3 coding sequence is TGTGCCAGCAGTTTGACGGGGAATGGGTACTATGGCTACACCTTC.